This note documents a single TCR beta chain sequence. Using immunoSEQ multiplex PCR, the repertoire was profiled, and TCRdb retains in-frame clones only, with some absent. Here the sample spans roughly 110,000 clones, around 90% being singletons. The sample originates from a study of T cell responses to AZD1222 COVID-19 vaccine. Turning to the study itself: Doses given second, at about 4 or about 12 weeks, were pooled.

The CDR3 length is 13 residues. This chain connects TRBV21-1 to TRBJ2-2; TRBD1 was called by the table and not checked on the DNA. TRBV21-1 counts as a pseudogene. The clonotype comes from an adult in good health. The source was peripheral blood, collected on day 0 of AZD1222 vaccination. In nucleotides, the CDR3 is TGTGCCAGCAGGGACAGGGGGACCGGGGAGCTGTTTTTT. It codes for CASRDRGTGELFF.